What follows is one TCR beta chain and its context. A far larger clone is just one base off, so this is likely a read error. This table comes from immunoSEQ multiplex PCR, and its TCRdb copy is limited to in-frame clones, with some not included. The repertoire holds about 66,000 clones, with about 91% as singletons. The source of the sample is a study of T cell changes during pregnancy in multiple sclerosis. The V end was cut by 4 bases, the J end by 2 bases, with 6 bases between. The CDR3 covers 12 residues. Germline-derived CDR1 and CDR2 are SGDLS and YYNGEE. The chain carries TRBV9 and TRBJ1-1, with no clear D. Source: CD8+ T cells from peripheral blood mononuclear cells, taken before pregnancy. This TCR was recovered from a female donor with multiple sclerosis, enrolled in a pregnancy study. CDR3 DNA sequence: TGTGCCAGCAGCTCCCAAAACACTGAAGCTTTCTTT. It is translated as CASSSQNTEAFF.